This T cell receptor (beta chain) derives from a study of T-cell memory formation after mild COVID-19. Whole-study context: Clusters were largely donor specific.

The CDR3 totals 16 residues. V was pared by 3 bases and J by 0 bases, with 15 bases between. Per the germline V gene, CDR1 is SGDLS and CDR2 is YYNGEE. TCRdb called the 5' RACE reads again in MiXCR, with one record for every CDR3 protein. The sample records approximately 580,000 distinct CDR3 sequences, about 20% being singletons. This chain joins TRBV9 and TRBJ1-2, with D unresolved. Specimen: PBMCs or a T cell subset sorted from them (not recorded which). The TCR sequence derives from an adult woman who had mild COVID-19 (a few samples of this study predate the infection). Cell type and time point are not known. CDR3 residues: CASSGPTDGANYGYTF. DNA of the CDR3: TGTGCCAGCAGCGGACCTACGGACGGAGCTAACTATGGCTACACCTTC.